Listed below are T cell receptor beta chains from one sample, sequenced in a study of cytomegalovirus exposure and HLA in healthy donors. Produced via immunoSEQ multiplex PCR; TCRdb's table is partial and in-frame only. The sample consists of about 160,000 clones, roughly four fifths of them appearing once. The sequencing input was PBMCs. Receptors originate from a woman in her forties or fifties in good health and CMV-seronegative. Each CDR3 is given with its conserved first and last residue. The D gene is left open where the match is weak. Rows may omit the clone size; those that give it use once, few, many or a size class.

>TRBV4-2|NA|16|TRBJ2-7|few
TGTGCCAGCAGCCAAGACGCCGGATCAGGGTCCTACGAGCAGTACTTC
CASSQDAGSGSYEQYF
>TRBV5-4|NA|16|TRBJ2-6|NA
TGTGCCAGCAGCTTGGACGGAGACTCTGGGGCCAACGTCCTGACTTTC
CASSLDGDSGANVLTF
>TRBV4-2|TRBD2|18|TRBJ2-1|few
TGTGCCAGCAGCCAAGCGGCGGCTAGCGGGAGCTCCTACAATGAGCAGTTCTTC
CASSQAAASGSSYNEQFF
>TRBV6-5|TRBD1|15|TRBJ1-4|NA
TGTGCCAGCAGAGCGCGGGACAGTCGGAATGAAAAACTGTTTTTT
CASRARDSRNEKLFF
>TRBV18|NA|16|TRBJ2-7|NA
TGTGCCAGCTCACCACGTGGGCCTTCCCCAACCTACGAGCAGTACTTC
CASSPRGPSPTYEQYF
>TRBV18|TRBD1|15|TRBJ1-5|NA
TGTGCCAGCTCAGATGACAGGGGGACGGTTCAGCCCCAGCATTTT
CASSDDRGTVQPQHF
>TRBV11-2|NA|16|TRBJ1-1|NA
TGTGCCAGCAGCCCGCTTTCCCCAGGGGTAAACACTGAAGCTTTCTTT
CASSPLSPGVNTEAFF
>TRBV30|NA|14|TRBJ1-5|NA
TGTGCCTGGAGTGTAGGATCAGGGGTGCAGCCCCAGCATTTT
CAWSVGSGVQPQHF
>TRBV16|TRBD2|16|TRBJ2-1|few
TGTGCCAGCAGCCCGATAGCGGGGGGGGTGAACAATGAGCAGTTCTTC
CASSPIAGGVNNEQFF
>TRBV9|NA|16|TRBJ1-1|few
TGTGCCAGCAGCCGTACGTATGGGGGCGGGTACACTGAAGCTTTCTTT
CASSRTYGGGYTEAFF
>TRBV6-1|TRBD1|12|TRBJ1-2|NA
TGTGCCAGCAGGAGACAGGGAGATGGCTACACCTTC
CASRRQGDGYTF
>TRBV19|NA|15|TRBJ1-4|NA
TGTGCCAGTAGTGGCGGCTCAGGGATAGATGAAAAACTGTTTTTT
CASSGGSGIDEKLFF
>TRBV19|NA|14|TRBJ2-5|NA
TGTGCCGGGAGAAGAGACCTCCTCAGAGAGACCCAGTACTTC
CAGRRDLLRETQYF
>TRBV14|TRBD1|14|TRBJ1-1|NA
TGTGCCAGCAGCTATGCCCAGGGGGTCACTGAAGCTTTCTTT
CASSYAQGVTEAFF
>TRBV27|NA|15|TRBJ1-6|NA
TGTGCCAGCAGTTTATCGCGCAGGGGTAATTCACCCCTCCACTTT
CASSLSRRGNSPLHF
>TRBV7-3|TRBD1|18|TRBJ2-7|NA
TGTGCCAGCAGCTTAGTCCTTTTAGAGGACAGGTTCTCCTACGAGCAGTACTTC
CASSLVLLEDRFSYEQYF
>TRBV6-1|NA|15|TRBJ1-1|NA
TGTGCCAGCACCTCGAGACAGGCACGGAACACTGAAGCTTTCTTT
CASTSRQARNTEAFF
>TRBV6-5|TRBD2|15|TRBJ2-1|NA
TGTGCCAGCAGTTACAGGACTAGCGGGAACAATGAGCAGTTCTTC
CASSYRTSGNNEQFF
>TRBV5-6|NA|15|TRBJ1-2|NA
TGTGCCAGCAGCCCAATCGAGACAGAGAACTATGGCTACACCTTC
CASSPIETENYGYTF
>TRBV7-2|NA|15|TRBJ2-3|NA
TGTGCCAGCAGCCAAGGACAGACTAACACAGATACGCAGTATTTT
CASSQGQTNTDTQYF
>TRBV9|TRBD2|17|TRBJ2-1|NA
TGTGCCAGCAGCGTAGCGAAGGGGACTAGCGCTTCCAATGAGCAGTTCTTC
CASSVAKGTSASNEQFF
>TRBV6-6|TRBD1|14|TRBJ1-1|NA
TGTGCCAGCAGTTATGGACAGGGGGGGACTGAAGCTTTCTTT
CASSYGQGGTEAFF
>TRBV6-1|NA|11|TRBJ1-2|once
TGTGCCAGCAGGGGGCTGAGTGGCTACACCTTC
CASRGLSGYTF
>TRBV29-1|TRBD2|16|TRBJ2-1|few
TGCAGCGTTGAACCCTCTAGCGGGTCCTCCTACAATGAGCAGTTCTTC
CSVEPSSGSSYNEQFF
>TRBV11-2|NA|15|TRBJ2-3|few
TGTGCCAGCAGTTTCAACGTACTAGGCACAGATACGCAGTATTTT
CASSFNVLGTDTQYF
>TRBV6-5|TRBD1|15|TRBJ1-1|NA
TGTGCCAGCAGAGAGACAGGGGCGCGGAGCACTGAAGCTTTCTTT
CASRETGARSTEAFF
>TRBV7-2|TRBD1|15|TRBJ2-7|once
TGTGCCAGCAGCCTCAGTAGAGGGGACAGCTACGAGCAGTACTTC
CASSLSRGDSYEQYF
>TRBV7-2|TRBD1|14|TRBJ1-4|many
TGTGCCAGCACCACGGACAGGAATAATGAAAAACTGTTTTTT
CASTTDRNNEKLFF
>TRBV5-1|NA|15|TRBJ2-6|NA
TGCGCCAGCAGCTTCCAACTCTCTGGGGCCAACGTCCTGACTTTC
CASSFQLSGANVLTF
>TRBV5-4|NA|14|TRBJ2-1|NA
TGTGCCAGCAGCTTGGTTCAAGACGGGTTTGAGCAGTTCTTC
CASSLVQDGFEQFF
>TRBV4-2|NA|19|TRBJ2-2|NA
TGTGCCAGCAGCCAAGACAGGGGAAGGGACGGCCGAGACACCGGGGAGCTGTTTTTT
CASSQDRGRDGRDTGELFF
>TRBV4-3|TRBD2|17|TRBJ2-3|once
TGCGCCAGCAGCCAAGATACCCTAGCGGGGTTCGCAGATACGCAGTATTTT
CASSQDTLAGFADTQYF
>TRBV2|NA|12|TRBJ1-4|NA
TGTGCCAGCAGTAGACAGAGGGAAAAACTGTTTTTT
CASSRQREKLFF
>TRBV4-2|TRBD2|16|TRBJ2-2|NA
TGTGCCAGCAGCCAAGATAGCGGGACAAACACCGGGGAGCTGTTTTTT
CASSQDSGTNTGELFF
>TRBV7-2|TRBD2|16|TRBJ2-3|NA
TGTGCCAGCAGCCTGGGACTAGCGGGGGGAGCAGATACGCAGTATTTT
CASSLGLAGGADTQYF
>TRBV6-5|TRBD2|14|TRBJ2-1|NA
TGTGCCAGCAGTGAGGCGGGAGATGACGGTGAGCAGTTCTTC
CASSEAGDDGEQFF
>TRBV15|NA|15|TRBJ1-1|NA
TGTGCCACCAGCAGAGGAGGGCAAGGGAACACTGAAGCTTTCTTT
CATSRGGQGNTEAFF
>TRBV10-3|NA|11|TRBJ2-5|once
TGTGCCACCCGACTACAAGAGACCCAGTACTTC
CATRLQETQYF
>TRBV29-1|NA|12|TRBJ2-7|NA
TGCAGCGCCCTGAGGGGGGGCTACGAGCAGTACTTC
CSALRGGYEQYF
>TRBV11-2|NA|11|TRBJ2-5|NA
TGTGCCAGCAGGTCGGGGAAGACCCAGTACTTC
CASRSGKTQYF
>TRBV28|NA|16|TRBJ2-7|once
TGTGCCAGCAGTTTTCGGTTCTGGCAGGGGAAAAGCGAGCAGTACTTC
CASSFRFWQGKSEQYF
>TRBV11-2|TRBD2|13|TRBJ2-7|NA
TGTGCCAGCAGCTCAAGCGGGGCGGGGGAGCAGTACTTC
CASSSSGAGEQYF
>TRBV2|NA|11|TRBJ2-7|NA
TGTGCCAGCAGTTACTCCTACGAGCAGTACTTC
CASSYSYEQYF
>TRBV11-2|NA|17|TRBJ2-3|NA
TGTGCCAGCAGCTTTAGGGGCGGTGCTGCGTACACAGATACGCAGTATTTT
CASSFRGGAAYTDTQYF
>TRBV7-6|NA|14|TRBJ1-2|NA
TGTGCCAGCAGCTTAGGTGCGGGGGTGGAGGGCTACACCTTC
CASSLGAGVEGYTF
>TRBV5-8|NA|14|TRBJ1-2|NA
TGTGCCAGCATCCGGAGGGCAGGAGACTATGGCTACACCTTC
CASIRRAGDYGYTF
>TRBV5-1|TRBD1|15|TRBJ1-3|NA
TGCGCCAGCACCGCCGGGACAGGGGCCGGAAACACCATATATTTT
CASTAGTGAGNTIYF
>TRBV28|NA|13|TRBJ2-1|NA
TGTGCCAGCAGTTTAGGAGGACACAATGAGCAGTTCTTC
CASSLGGHNEQFF
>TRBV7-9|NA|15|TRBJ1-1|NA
TGTGCCAGCAGCTTACAGGCAGGGCCGAACACTGAAGCTTTCTTT
CASSLQAGPNTEAFF
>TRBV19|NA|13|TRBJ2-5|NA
TGTGCCAGTAGTCCGGGAGCGAGGGAGACCCAGTACTTC
CASSPGARETQYF
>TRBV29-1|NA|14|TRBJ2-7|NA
TGCAGCGTTGAAGCAATGGGGGCGAAGGACGAGCAGTACTTC
CSVEAMGAKDEQYF
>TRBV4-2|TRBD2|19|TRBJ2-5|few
TGTGCCAGCAGCCAAGATCCCGCGGGGGGAGGAAGCGGGCAAGAGACCCAGTACTTC
CASSQDPAGGGSGQETQYF
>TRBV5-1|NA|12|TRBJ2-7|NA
TGCGCCAGCAGCCTCCAGTCCTACGAGCAGTACTTC
CASSLQSYEQYF
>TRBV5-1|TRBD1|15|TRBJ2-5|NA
TGCGCCAGCAGCTTAGGGGACAGGGTAACAGAGACCCAGTACTTC
CASSLGDRVTETQYF